The T cell receptor (beta chain) described here comes from a study of cytomegalovirus exposure and HLA in healthy donors. The PCR employed 60 Vbeta primers together with 13 Jbeta primers. Sequencing was performed with immunoSEQ multiplex PCR; in TCRdb, only in-frame clones are kept and a portion is missing. This table has 75,000 to 100,000 clones, under 85% appearing once. General study results and limits: A later analysis linked some 17,000 TCR beta sequences to HLA alleles at 0.05 false discovery rate.

Concerning this clone: Its specificity is not known.

This CDR3 spans 14 amino acids. V dropped 5 bases and J dropped 7 bases, with 15 bases sitting between them. Germline V lookup: CDR1 SGHTA, CDR2 FQGNSA. The receptor comes from a female donor in good health and CMV-seropositive. Sequenced input: PBMCs. J is TRBJ1-5 and V is TRBV7-2, with D uncertain. This chain's CDR3 is CASSLDGKYQPQHF. DNA of the CDR3: TGTGCCAGCAGCCTGGACGGGAAGTACCAGCCCCAGCATTTT. Together with reference TRBV7-2 and TRBJ1-5, the CDR3 gives the full variable domain: GAGVSQSPSNKVTEKGKDVELRCDPISGHTALYWYRQSLGQGLEFLIYFQGNSAPDKSGLPSDRFSAERTGGSVSTLTIQRTQQEDSAVYLCASSLDGKYQPQHFGDGTRLSIL.